These 11 T cell receptor beta chains came from one sample sequenced in a study of T cell changes during pregnancy in multiple sclerosis. TCRdb's table, derived via immunoSEQ multiplex PCR, lists solely in-frame clones and lacks some. The repertoire includes 35,000 to 40,000 clones, approximately 90% of them detected once, and about 0.35% sits in the top ten. This specimen was CD4+ T cells from peripheral blood mononuclear cells, taken in the third trimester of pregnancy. Source of these receptors: a female donor in good health, enrolled as a control in a pregnancy study.

The V gene is TRBV6-5, the J gene TRBJ1-6; D gene ambiguous. Between the trimmed V and J ends, which lost 0 bases and 9 bases, there was a span of 9 bases. The CDR3 loop spans 14 amino acids. The germline V gene encodes CDR1 MNHEY and CDR2 SVGAGI. The CDR3: CASSYSERGSPLHF. The CDR3 nucleotides are TGTGCCAGCAGTTACTCGGAACGGGGTTCACCCCTCCACTTT.

The chain carries TRBV7-2 and TRBJ2-2, with 8 bases matching TRBD2. V lost 7 bases to trimming and J lost 4 bases; unmatched junction nucleotides: 8. The CDR3 spans 15 residues. Germline-derived CDR1 and CDR2 are SGHTA and FQGNSA. The CDR3 DNA follows: TGTGCCAGCACTAGAGCGGGAGCAGGCACCGGGGAGCTGTTTTTT. This gives the protein CASTRAGAGTGELFF.

The gene calls are TRBV7-9 and TRBJ2-1, with a possible D match to TRBD1 (6 bases). The V end lost 5 bases, the J end lost 3 bases, and 14 bases lay between the germline ends. The germline V gene has CDR1 SEHNR and CDR2 FQNEAQ (reference sequence). The CDR3 spans 15 residues. The DNA of the CDR3 is TGTGCCAGCAGCACCGGGACATCGAGCTACAATGAGCAGTTCTTC. This sequence encodes CASSTGTSSYNEQFF.

This rearrangement joins TRBV7-2 to TRBJ2-7; D unclear. Per the germline V gene, CDR1 is SGHTA and CDR2 is FQGNSA. Trimming stripped 0 bases from V and 3 bases from J, with 6 bases between. This CDR3 region has 13 residues. CDR3: CASSLALIYEQYF. The CDR3 DNA reads as TGTGCCAGCAGCTTAGCCTTAATCTACGAGCAGTACTTC. Drawing the rest from reference TRBV7-2 and TRBJ2-7, the complete variable domain is GAGVSQSPSNKVTEKGKDVELRCDPISGHTALYWYRQSLGQGLEFLIYFQGNSAPDKSGLPSDRFSAERTGGSVSTLTIQRTQQEDSAVYLCASSLALIYEQYFGPGTRLTVT.

V is TRBV5-4 and J is TRBJ2-3; D may be TRBD2 (6 bases). V gave up 4 bases and J gave up 3 bases, with 15 bases separating them. Germline CDR1 and CDR2: SGHNT and YYREEE (reference sequence). The CDR3 has 15 residues. The CDR3 reads CASSRGGAGTDTQYF. For the CDR3, the DNA is TGTGCCAGCAGCAGGGGCGGGGCAGGGACAGATACGCAGTATTTT.

The chain uses TRBV11-1 and TRBJ2-1, with 7 bases matching TRBD1. Germline V gene data show CDR1 as SGHAT and CDR2 as FQDESV (reference sequence). V gave up 6 bases and J gave up 5 bases; unmatched junction bases: 10. The CDR3 extends over 15 amino acids. In DNA form, the CDR3 reads TGTGCCAGCAGTACTAAACAGGGGACGCACAATGAGCAGTTCTTC. Translating gives CASSTKQGTHNEQFF.

The V and J genes are TRBV5-6 and TRBJ1-3, with D unresolved. The length of the CDR3 is 14 residues. V was pared by 3 bases and J by 9 bases, with 16 bases between. CDR1 is SGHDT, CDR2 YYEEEE, per germline. The CDR3 loop is CASSSLAVGGTIYF. The CDR3 bases are TGTGCCAGCAGCTCTCTGGCAGTAGGAGGCACCATATATTTT.

The gene calls are TRBV5-6 and TRBJ1-1; 7 bases are shared with TRBD1. The CDR3 is 13 amino acids. J lost 6 bases, V lost 4 bases, and 6 bases had no gene match. Per the germline V gene, CDR1 is SGHDT and CDR2 is YYEEEE. The CDR3 here is CASSRLQGPEAFF. The DNA for the CDR3 is TGTGCCAGCAGCCGCTTACAGGGGCCTGAAGCTTTCTTT.

The chain couples TRBV29-1 to TRBJ1-2, with 10 bases aligning to TRBD1. This CDR3 comprises 15 residues. Trimming took 6 bases from V and 2 from J; bases not matched to a gene: 9. Germline V gene data show CDR1 as SQVTM and CDR2 as ANQGSEA. The CDR3 is CSVLSGTGVNYGYTF. The CDR3 DNA follows: TGCAGCGTCTTATCCGGGACAGGGGTCAACTATGGCTACACCTTC. Filled out from reference TRBV29-1 and TRBJ1-2, the complete variable domain reads SAVISQKPSRDICQRGTSLTIQCQVDSQVTMMFWYRQQPGQSLTLIATANQGSEATYESGFVIDKFPISRPNLTFSTLTVSNMSPEDSSIYLCSVLSGTGVNYGYTFGSGTRLTVV.

The chain combines TRBV4-1 with TRBJ2-1; 8 bases are a match to TRBD2. With 9 bases clipped from V and 9 bases from J, the junction kept 13 bases outside the gene matches. Germline V lookup: CDR1 MGHRA, CDR2 YSYEKL. The CDR3 runs 14 residues. The CDR3 sequence: CARLFSGSDGEQFF. CDR3 DNA sequence: TGCGCCAGACTGTTCAGCGGGAGTGATGGTGAGCAGTTCTTC.

This rearrangement joins TRBV5-8 to TRBJ2-3, with D maybe TRBD2 (6 bases). V lost 0 bases and J 2 bases, leaving 10 bases between the germline ends. The length of the CDR3 is 15 residues. From germline, CDR1 is SGHTS and CDR2 YDEGEE. The CDR3, as DNA: TGTGCCAGCAGCTTGGAGTCGGGGGACACAGATACGCAGTATTTT. Translation: CASSLESGDTDTQYF.